These 19 T cell receptor beta chains were all obtained from the same sample, sequenced in a study of T cells in Graves' hyperthyroidism and ophthalmopathy. TCR beta CDR3 region amplification was performed from RNA transcripts. Researchers ran a first-round RT-PCR on the TCR CDR3 using the HTBI primer set. TCRdb fed the multiplex PCR reads into MiXCR, producing one record per CDR3 protein. Of fewer than 450,000 distinct CDR3 sequences listed, over 11% are singletons. The sequencing input was blood. These receptors were taken from a man aged 50 to 59 with Graves' ophthalmopathy.

This clonotype appeared many times. The J gene is TRBJ2-7, the V gene TRBV6-2 or TRBV6-3; the match to TRBD1 covers 8 bases. The CDR3 runs to 15 residues. V lost 8 bases, J lost 7 bases, and 16 bases stayed unmatched. Germline V gives CDR1 MNHEY, CDR2 SVGEGT. The CDR3 sequence is CASFKHSGGAKEQYF. The CDR3 DNA is TGTGCCAGCTTCAAACACTCAGGGGGCGCGAAGGAGCAGTACTTC.

The V gene is TRBV10-1, the J gene TRBJ1-2; D possibly corresponds to TRBD1 (6 bases). The CDR3 has 12 residues. The germline V and J ends were trimmed by 4 bases and 9 bases, with 12 bases remaining between them. Germline CDR1 and CDR2: WNHNN and SYGVQD (reference sequence). The CDR3 bases are TGCGCCAGCAGTGCGAACAGGGAATGCTACACCTTC. Translated, it gives CASSANRECYTF.

At least ten counts were recorded for this clonotype. The chain joins TRBV7-2 to TRBJ2-1; D might be TRBD2 (6 bases). CDR1 and CDR2 from the germline V gene are SGHTA and FQGNSA. With 5 bases removed from V and 0 bases from J, the gap between germline ends came to 23 bases. The CDR3 extends over 19 amino acids. CDR3 amino acids: CASSRDPFSGSPSYNEQFF. The CDR3 coding sequence is TGTGCCAGCAGCCGAGACCCGTTCAGCGGGTCTCCCTCCTACAATGAGCAGTTCTTC.

This clonotype was detected many times. CDR3 DNA sequence: TGCAGTGCTAGACTCCCGGGACAGGGCTATGGCTACACCTTC. This encodes CSARLPGQGYGYTF. V gene TRBV20-1 combines with J gene TRBJ1-2, with 9 bases matching TRBD1. CDR1 and CDR2 from the germline V gene are DFQATT and SNEGSKA (reference sequence). V shed 2 bases, J shed 4 bases, and the junction held 5 bases outside the gene matches. The CDR3 has 14 residues.

This clonotype was found many times. The chain couples TRBV3-1 to TRBJ2-5; D not certain. Germline V gives CDR1 LGHDT, CDR2 YNNKEL (reference sequence). Trimming removed 3 bases from V and 2 bases from J, with 13 bases in between. The CDR3 sequence is 15 residues long. CDR3 bases: TGTGCCAGCAGCCAGGTACAATTAGGGCAAGAGACCCAGTACTTC. This codes for CASSQVQLGQETQYF.

This CDR3 reads CASSRGQGDEKLFF. In nucleotides, the CDR3 is TGCGCCAGCAGCCGCGGACAGGGTGATGAAAAACTGTTTTTT. This chain uses TRBV5-1 with TRBJ1-4, with TRBD1 matching over 8 bases. The trim removed 4 bases at V and 6 bases at J, leaving 5 bases unmatched. Germline assignment: CDR1 SGHRS and CDR2 YFSETQ. This CDR3 is built from 14 residues.

This clonotype showed up just a few times. This CDR3 reads CASSPPGQGAANEKLFF. CDR3 nucleotides: TGTGCCAGCTCACCACCGGGCCAGGGGGCCGCTAATGAAAAACTGTTTTTT. The chain is built from TRBV18 and TRBJ1-4; 8 nucleotides match TRBD1. The J segment lost 3 bases and the V segment lost 0 bases, leaving 6 bases of the junction unmatched. This CDR3 region has 17 residues. The V gene's germline CDR1 is KGHSH and CDR2 LQKENI.

The gene calls are TRBV20-1 and TRBJ2-1, with 14 bases that match TRBD2. From germline, CDR1 is DFQATT and CDR2 SNEGSKA (reference sequence). The trim removed 4 bases at V and 4 bases at J, leaving 12 bases unmatched. The CDR3 spans 18 residues. In DNA form, the CDR3 reads TGCAGTGCTACCGGGACTAGCGGGAGCCAAGTACTGTACAATGAGCAGTTCTTC. As protein: CSATGTSGSQVLYNEQFF.

The V and J genes are TRBV5-1 and TRBJ2-3, with D possibly being TRBD2 (5 bases). This CDR3 has 16 amino acids. CDR1 is SGHRS and CDR2 is YFSETQ in the germline V gene. Trimming removed 7 bases from V and 2 bases from J, with 20 bases in between. The CDR3 coding sequence is TGCGCCAGCGACCCTGAGGGCTACGCGCCCACAGATACGCAGTATTTT. It translates to CASDPEGYAPTDTQYF. Variable domain in full (rest from reference TRBV5-1 and TRBJ2-3): KAGVTQTPRYLIKTRGQQVTLSCSPISGHRSVSWYQQTPGQGLQFLFEYFSETQRNKGNFPGRFSGRQFSNSRSEMNVSTLELGDSALYLCASDPEGYAPTDTQYFGPGTRLTVL.

As to this clonotype: This may arise from a read error, as a much more abundant clone is one base away. The genes are TRBV19 and TRBJ1-1, with D uncertain. This CDR3 has 15 amino acids. Germline V gives CDR1 LNHDA, CDR2 SQIVND (reference sequence). In DNA form, the CDR3 reads TGTGCCAGTAGTATTGGCAGCCTAAGGAACGCTGAAGCTTTCTTT. Translated, it gives CASSIGSLRNAEAFF.

This clonotype was seen many times. This rearrangement joins TRBV11-3 to TRBJ2-3, with 7 bases that match TRBD1. This CDR3 region has 15 residues. V lost 1 base and J lost 6; bases outside the gene matches: 7. CDR1 and CDR2 (germline): SGHNT, YENEEA. CDR3 region: CASSLVEGAQDTQYF. The CDR3, as DNA: TGTGCCAGCAGCTTAGTCGAGGGGGCGCAGGATACGCAGTATTTT.

V and J are TRBV5-1 and TRBJ2-7; 9 bases match TRBD2. The junction had 3 bases not matched to a gene; V was cut back by 3 bases and J by 5 bases. The CDR3 totals 13 residues. In germline, CDR1 is SGHRS, CDR2 YFSETQ. The CDR3 region has the DNA TGCGCCAGCAGCTCTAGCGGGATCCACGAGCAGTACTTC. It is translated as CASSSSGIHEQYF.

This clonotype occurred many times. This chain connects TRBV7-9 to TRBJ2-1; the D is unclear. The length of the CDR3 is 10 residues. Germline CDR1 SEHNR, CDR2 FQNEAQ (reference sequence). The V gene lost 4 bases and the J gene lost 5 bases, with 0 bases spanning the gap. The chain's CDR3 is CASSYNEQFF. Written as DNA, the CDR3 is TGTGCCAGCAGCTACAATGAGCAGTTCTTC.

This clonotype was counted ten times or more. The CDR3 region has the DNA TGTGCCAGCAGCTTACTAGGGACTAGCGCCCAAGAGACCCAGTACTTC. Residues: CASSLLGTSAQETQYF. The genes are TRBV7-3 and TRBJ2-5, with 10 bases aligning to TRBD2. Germline V lookup: CDR1 SGHTA, CDR2 FQGTGA. The CDR3 is 16 amino acids. V gave up 2 bases and J gave up 1 base; unmatched junction bases: 4. Drawing the rest from reference TRBV7-3 and TRBJ2-5, the complete variable domain is GAGVSQTPSNKVTEKGKYVELRCDPISGHTALYWYRQSLGQGPEFLIYFQGTGAADDSGLPNDRFFAVRPEGSVSTLKIQRTERGDSAVYLCASSLLGTSAQETQYFGPGTRLLVL.

The J gene is TRBJ1-1, the V gene TRBV7-2; D not resolved. This CDR3 is 13 amino acids long. CDR1 and CDR2 (germline): SGHTA, FQGNSA. V lost 7 bases, J lost 5 bases, and 14 bases lay in between. This CDR3 is CASTLYGVTEAFF. The CDR3 DNA is TGTGCCAGCACCCTTTACGGGGTAACTGAAGCTTTCTTT.

This clonotype has a count of ten or more. The chain employs TRBV18 and TRBJ1-1, with 7 nucleotides matching TRBD1. The V gene end was trimmed by 4 bases and the J gene end by 6 bases; junction bases not matched to a gene: 5. Germline V gives CDR1 KGHSH, CDR2 LQKENI. There are 13 residues in the CDR3. The CDR3 region has the DNA TGTGCCAGCTCACAGGGGGCAGGTGCTGAAGCTTTCTTT. Protein product: CASSQGAGAEAFF.

This clonotype was counted ten times or more. The chain carries TRBV19 and TRBJ2-2; 12 bases map to TRBD2. Trimming removed 3 bases from V and 5 bases from J; junction bases left unmatched: 4. Looked up from germline, CDR1 is LNHDA and CDR2 is SQIVND (reference sequence). The CDR3 sequence is 16 residues long. CDR3 sequence: CASSMTSGSGTGELFF. CDR3 DNA: TGTGCCAGTAGTATGACTAGCGGGAGCGGGACCGGGGAGCTGTTTTTT.

V and J are TRBV4-1 and TRBJ2-4; 10 nucleotides line up with TRBD1. From germline, CDR1 is MGHRA and CDR2 YSYEKL. V lost 4 bases, J lost 0 bases, and 18 bases stayed unmatched. This CDR3 is 21 amino acids long. This CDR3 reads CASSPGISRQGAILAKNIQYF. CDR3 nucleotides: TGCGCCAGCAGCCCCGGGATCAGTAGACAGGGGGCGATATTAGCCAAAAACATTCAGTACTTC.

This chain links TRBV30 with TRBJ2-3, with no clear D. Germline CDR1 and CDR2: GTSNPN and SVGIG (reference sequence). CDR3 length: 15 residues. Trimming removed 1 base at V and 0 bases at J, with 11 bases between. The CDR3 region has the DNA TGTGCCTGGAGTGGAAGTGCCTCTAGCACAGATACGCAGTATTTT. Its translation is CAWSGSASSTDTQYF. Using reference TRBV30 and TRBJ2-3 for the parts outside the CDR3, the full variable domain is SQTIHQWPATLVQPVGSPLSLECTVEGTSNPNLYWYRQAAGRGLQLLFYSVGIGQISSEVPQNLSASRPQDRQFILSSKKLLLSDSGFYLCAWSGSASSTDTQYFGPGTRLTVL.